This T cell receptor beta chain emerged from a study of cytomegalovirus exposure and HLA in healthy donors. Points on this clone: The antigen is not known.

Trimming removed 0 bases from V and 7 bases from J, with 12 bases in between. This CDR3 has 14 amino acids. In germline, CDR1 is MGHRA, CDR2 YSYEKL. Healthy bone marrow donors made up the donor group. General study points: A later analysis appeared to link common viral pathogens to several of the most significant clusters.

The PCR contained 60 Vbeta and 13 Jbeta primers. Profiled with immunoSEQ multiplex PCR; TCRdb holds only in-frame clones, not every one. The table lists roughly 34,000 clones, 55% to 80% of them singletons. What was sequenced was PBMCs. This chain connects TRBV4-1 to TRBJ1-2; D is possibly TRBD1 (6 bases). The origin of this receptor is a man aged 40-50 years in good health and CMV-seropositive. The CDR3 protein is CASSQDRDMAGYTF. DNA for the CDR3: TGCGCCAGCAGCCAAGACAGGGACATGGCTGGCTACACCTTC.